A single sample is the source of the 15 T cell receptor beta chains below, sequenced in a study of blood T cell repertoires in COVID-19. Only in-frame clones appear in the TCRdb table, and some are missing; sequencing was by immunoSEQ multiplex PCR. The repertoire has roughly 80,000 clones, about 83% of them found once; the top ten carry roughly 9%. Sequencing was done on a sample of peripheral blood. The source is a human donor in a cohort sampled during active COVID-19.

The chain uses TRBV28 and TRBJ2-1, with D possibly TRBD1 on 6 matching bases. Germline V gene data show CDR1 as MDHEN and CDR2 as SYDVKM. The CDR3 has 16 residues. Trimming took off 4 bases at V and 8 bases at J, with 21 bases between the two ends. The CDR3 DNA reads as TGTGCCAGCAGTTCCCTCGTTCTTGGGGGCGGCGATGAGCAGTTCTTC. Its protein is CASSSLVLGGGDEQFF.

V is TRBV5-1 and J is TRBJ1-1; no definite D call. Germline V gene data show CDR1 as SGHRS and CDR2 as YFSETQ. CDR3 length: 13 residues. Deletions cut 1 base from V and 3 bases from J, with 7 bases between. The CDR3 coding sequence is TGCGCCAGCAGCTTGAAGGCGGACACTGAAGCTTTCTTT. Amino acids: CASSLKADTEAFF.

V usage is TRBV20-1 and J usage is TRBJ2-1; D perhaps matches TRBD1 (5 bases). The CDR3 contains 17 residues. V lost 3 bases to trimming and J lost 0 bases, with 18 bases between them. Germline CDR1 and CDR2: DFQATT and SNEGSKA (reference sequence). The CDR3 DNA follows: TGCAGTGCTAGTGGGCCCGGTGGACAAAGCTCCTACAATGAGCAGTTCTTC. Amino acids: CSASGPGGQSSYNEQFF.

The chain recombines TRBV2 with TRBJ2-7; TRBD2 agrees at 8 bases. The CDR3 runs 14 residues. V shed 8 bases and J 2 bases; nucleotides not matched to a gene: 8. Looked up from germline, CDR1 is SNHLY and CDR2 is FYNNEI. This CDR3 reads CASLDPGGTYEQYF. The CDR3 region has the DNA TGTGCCAGCTTGGACCCGGGAGGGACCTACGAGCAGTACTTC.

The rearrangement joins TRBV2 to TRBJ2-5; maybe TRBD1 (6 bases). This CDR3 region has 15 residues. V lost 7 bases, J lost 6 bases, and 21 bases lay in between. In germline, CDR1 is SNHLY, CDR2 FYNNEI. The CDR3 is CASILRDNSFQTQYF. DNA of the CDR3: TGTGCCAGCATTCTCCGGGACAACTCTTTCCAGACCCAGTACTTC.

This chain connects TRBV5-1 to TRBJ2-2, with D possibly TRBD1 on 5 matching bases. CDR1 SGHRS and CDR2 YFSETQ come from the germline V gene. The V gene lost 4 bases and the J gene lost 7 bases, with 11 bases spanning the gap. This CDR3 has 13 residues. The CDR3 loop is CASSTQVGGELFF. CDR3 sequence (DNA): TGCGCCAGCAGCACACAGGTTGGCGGGGAGCTGTTTTTT.

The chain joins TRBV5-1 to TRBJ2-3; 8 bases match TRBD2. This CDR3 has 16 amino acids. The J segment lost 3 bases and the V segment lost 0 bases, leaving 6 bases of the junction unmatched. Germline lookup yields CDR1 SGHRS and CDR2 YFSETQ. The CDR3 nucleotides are TGCGCCAGCAGCTTGGTCTCGGGAGGGAAGACAGATACGCAGTATTTT. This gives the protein CASSLVSGGKTDTQYF.

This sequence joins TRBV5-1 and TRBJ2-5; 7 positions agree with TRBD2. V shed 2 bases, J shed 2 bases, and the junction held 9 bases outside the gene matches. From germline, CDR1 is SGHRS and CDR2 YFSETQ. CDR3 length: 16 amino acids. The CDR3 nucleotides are TGCGCCAGCAGCTTCCGGCGGACTAGGGGACAAGAGACCCAGTACTTC. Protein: CASSFRRTRGQETQYF.

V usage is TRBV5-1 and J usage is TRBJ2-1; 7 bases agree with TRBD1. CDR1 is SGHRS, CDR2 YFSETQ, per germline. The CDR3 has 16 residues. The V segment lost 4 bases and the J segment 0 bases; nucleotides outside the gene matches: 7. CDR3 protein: CASSQGQSSSYNEQFF. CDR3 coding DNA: TGCGCCAGCAGCCAGGGACAGTCAAGCTCCTACAATGAGCAGTTCTTC.

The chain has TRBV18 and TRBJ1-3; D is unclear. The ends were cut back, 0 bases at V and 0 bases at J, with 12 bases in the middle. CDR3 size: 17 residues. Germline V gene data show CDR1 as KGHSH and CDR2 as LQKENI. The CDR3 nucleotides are TGTGCCAGCTCACCACCCGGACTCATGAGCTCTGGAAACACCATATATTTT. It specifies CASSPPGLMSSGNTIYF.

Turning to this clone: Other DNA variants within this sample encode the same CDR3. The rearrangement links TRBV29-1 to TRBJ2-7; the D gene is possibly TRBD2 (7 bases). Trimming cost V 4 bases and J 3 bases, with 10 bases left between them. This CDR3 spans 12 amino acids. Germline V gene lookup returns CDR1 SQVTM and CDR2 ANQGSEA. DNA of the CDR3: TGCAGCGTTGGGGGGGGCGGCTACGAGCAGTACTTC. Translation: CSVGGGGYEQYF.

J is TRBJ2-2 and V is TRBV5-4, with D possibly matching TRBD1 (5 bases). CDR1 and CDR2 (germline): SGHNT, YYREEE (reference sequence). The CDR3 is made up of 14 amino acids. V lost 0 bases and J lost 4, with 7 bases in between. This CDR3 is CASSLGQFTGELFF. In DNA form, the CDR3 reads TGTGCCAGCAGCTTGGGACAGTTCACCGGGGAGCTGTTTTTT.

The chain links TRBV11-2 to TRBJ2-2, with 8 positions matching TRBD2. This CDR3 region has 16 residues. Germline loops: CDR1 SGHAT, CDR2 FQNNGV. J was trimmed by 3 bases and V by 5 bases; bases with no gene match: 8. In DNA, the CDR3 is TGTGCCAGCAGCCGCCCGGGGGGGCCAGACACCGGGGAGCTGTTTTTT. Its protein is CASSRPGGPDTGELFF. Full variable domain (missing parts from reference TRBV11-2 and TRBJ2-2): EAGVAQSPRYKIIEKRQSVAFWCNPISGHATLYWYQQILGQGPKLLIQFQNNGVVDDSQLPKDRFSAERLKGVDSTLKIQPAKLEDSAVYLCASSRPGGPDTGELFFGEGSRLTVL.

The CDR3 spells CASSLAIRVEQYF. DNA for the CDR3: TGCGCCAGCAGCTTGGCCATCCGGGTCGAGCAGTACTTC. The chain joins TRBV5-1 to TRBJ2-7; D unresolved. The length of the CDR3 is 13 residues. The V end was cut by 0 bases, the J end by 6 bases, with 10 bases between. Looked up from germline, CDR1 is SGHRS and CDR2 is YFSETQ.

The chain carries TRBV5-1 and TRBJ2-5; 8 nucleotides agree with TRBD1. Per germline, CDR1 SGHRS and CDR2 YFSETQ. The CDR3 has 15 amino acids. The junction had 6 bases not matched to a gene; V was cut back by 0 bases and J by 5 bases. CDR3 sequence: CASSLGDRSAETQYF. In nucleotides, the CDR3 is TGCGCCAGCAGCTTGGGGGACAGGAGCGCGGAGACCCAGTACTTC.